This entry lists 25 T cell receptor beta chains sequenced from one sample in a study of T cells in Graves' hyperthyroidism and ophthalmopathy. Researchers took RNA transcripts and amplified the TCR beta CDR3 regions from them. TCR CDR3 regions were first amplified by RT-PCR with HTBI primers. TCRdb itself ran the multiplex PCR reads through MiXCR, one entry per CDR3 protein. The sample records about 510,000 distinct CDR3 sequences, over 35% being singletons. The sequencing input was peripheral blood or thyroid tissue (not recorded which). These receptors all come from an adult woman with Graves' disease, either hyperthyroidism or ophthalmopathy (not recorded which).

This clonotype was counted at least ten times. This chain joins TRBV10-3 and TRBJ1-6, with D unclear. The CDR3 spans 13 residues. Germline V gives CDR1 ENHRY, CDR2 SYGVKD. Trimming removed 0 bases from V and 7 bases from J, with 4 bases in between. The CDR3, as DNA: TGTGCCATCAGTGAGTCGGAAAATTCACCCCTCCACTTT. This translates into CAISESENSPLHF.

At least ten counts were recorded for this clonotype. The chain carries TRBV19 and TRBJ2-2, with D hard to call. Germline V gives CDR1 LNHDA, CDR2 SQIVND (reference sequence). V lost 8 bases to trimming and J lost 7 bases, with 14 bases between them. The CDR3 spans 13 residues. In DNA, the CDR3 is TGTGCCAGTGGACCGGAGCCGAGCGGGGAGCTGTTTTTT. Translating it yields CASGPEPSGELFF.

In its sample, this clonotype was seen many times. The CDR3 reads CSVGDPPGYTF. CDR3 nucleotide sequence: TGCAGCGTTGGAGACCCTCCGGGCTACACCTTC. The chain employs TRBV29-1 and TRBJ1-2; D gene ambiguous. Germline V gene sequence: CDR1 SQVTM, CDR2 ANQGSEA. The V gene lost 4 bases and the J gene lost 8 bases, with 11 bases spanning the gap. This CDR3 region has 11 residues.

The chain combines TRBV15 with TRBJ1-2, with TRBD1 identical over 9 bases. Germline V gene sequence: CDR1 LNHNV, CDR2 YYDKDF (reference sequence). The CDR3 sequence is 16 residues long. V gave up 10 bases and J gave up 5 bases; unmatched junction bases: 17. In DNA, the CDR3 is TGTGCCAGCAGTGGACCGAGACAGGGGGTTTTGTATGGCTACACCTTC. This sequence encodes CASSGPRQGVLYGYTF.

The genes are TRBV29-1 and TRBJ1-5, with D tentatively TRBD1 (5 bases). CDR3 length equals 13 residues. V lost 6 bases to trimming and J lost 4 bases, with 13 bases between them. CDR1 is SQVTM, CDR2 ANQGSEA, per germline. CDR3 region: CSVGTDSNQPQHF. CDR3 coding DNA: TGCAGCGTCGGGACTGATAGTAATCAGCCCCAGCATTTT.

Turning to this clonotype: A junction end diverges from the germline sequence, so it may reflect a read error. The chain joins TRBV20-1 to TRBJ2-5, with 8 bases that match TRBD1. The V gene's germline CDR1 is DFQATT and CDR2 SNEGSKA (reference sequence). This CDR3 is built from 12 residues. The CDR3 DNA reads as TGCAGTGCTCAAGACAGGGGAGAGACTCAGTACTTC. This encodes CSAQDRGETQYF.

This clonotype came up many times. This chain connects TRBV5-1 to TRBJ1-2; a possible D gene is TRBD1 (5 bases). Trimming took off 3 bases at V and 6 bases at J, with 15 bases between the two ends. Germline V gene sequence: CDR1 SGHRS, CDR2 YFSETQ. This CDR3 is built from 14 residues. CDR3 DNA sequence: TGCGCCAGCAGCTCCGGGGGACTACTGGATGGCTACACCTTC. It translates to CASSSGGLLDGYTF. Full variable domain (outside the CDR3, taken from reference TRBV5-1 and TRBJ1-2): KAGVTQTPRYLIKTRGQQVTLSCSPISGHRSVSWYQQTPGQGLQFLFEYFSETQRNKGNFPGRFSGRQFSNSRSEMNVSTLELGDSALYLCASSSGGLLDGYTFGSGTRLTVV.

This clonotype was found once. With a much larger clone just one base away, this may be a read error. V is TRBV7-9 and J is TRBJ2-7; TRBD1 matches at 8 bases. The V gene's germline CDR1 is SEHNR and CDR2 FQNEAQ (reference sequence). There are 14 residues in the CDR3. The CDR3 region is CASSHADRAYEQCF. The DNA for the CDR3 is TGTGCCAGCAGCCACGCGGACAGGGCCTACGAGCAGTGCTTC.

This chain connects TRBV29-1 to TRBJ1-1, with D perhaps TRBD1 (5 bases). This CDR3 is 13 amino acids long. Trimming removed 4 bases from V and 5 bases from J, with 14 bases in between. Germline V lookup: CDR1 SQVTM, CDR2 ANQGSEA. The CDR3 loop reads CSVGRGSGTEAFF. The CDR3 bases are TGCAGCGTTGGGAGGGGATCTGGGACTGAAGCTTTCTTT.

This clonotype has ten or more counts. This chain uses TRBV29-1 with TRBJ2-7; D might be TRBD2 (6 bases). Looked up from germline, CDR1 is SQVTM and CDR2 is ANQGSEA. Between the trimmed V and J ends, which lost 4 bases and 3 bases, there was a span of 13 bases. The CDR3 extends over 13 amino acids. CDR3 DNA: TGCAGCGTTGTACACGGGGGTATCTACGAGCAGTACTTC. This codes for CSVVHGGIYEQYF.

This clonotype occurred many times. The rearrangement uses TRBV7-2 and TRBJ2-7; tentatively, D is TRBD1 (5 bases). V was cut by 5 bases and J by 0 bases, with 14 bases left in between. Germline V gene lookup returns CDR1 SGHTA and CDR2 FQGNSA. There are 15 residues in the CDR3. CDR3 residues: CASSTQAASSYEQYF. The CDR3 DNA follows: TGTGCCAGCAGCACACAGGCCGCTAGCTCCTACGAGCAGTACTTC. The full variable domain, its missing parts supplied by reference TRBV7-2 and TRBJ2-7, is GAGVSQSPSNKVTEKGKDVELRCDPISGHTALYWYRQSLGQGLEFLIYFQGNSAPDKSGLPSDRFSAERTGGSVSTLTIQRTQQEDSAVYLCASSTQAASSYEQYFGPGTRLTVT.

As concerns this clonotype: A read error may explain this, as a much larger clone is one base away. This chain uses TRBV11-1 with TRBJ2-2, with 9 bases lining up with TRBD1. The CDR3 sequence is 17 residues long. CDR1 is SGHAT, CDR2 FQDESV, per germline (reference sequence). The CDR3: CASTRDRASANTGEPFF. CDR3 sequence (DNA): TGTGCCAGCACTCGGGACAGGGCCTCCGCGAACACCGGGGAGCCGTTTTTT.

The chain couples TRBV7-9 to TRBJ1-5; 11 bases are a match to TRBD1. V gave up 1 base and J gave up 7 bases; unmatched junction bases: 6. Per the germline V gene, CDR1 is SEHNR and CDR2 is FQNEAQ (reference sequence). This CDR3 contains 16 residues. The CDR3 sequence is CASSLGTGGSRQPQHF. In DNA, the CDR3 is TGTGCCAGCAGCTTAGGGACAGGGGGCTCTCGACAGCCCCAGCATTTT.

This clonotype came up many times. V gene TRBV7-6 combines with J gene TRBJ1-1, with unresolved D. This CDR3 comprises 15 residues. CDR1 is SGHVS, CDR2 FNYEAQ, per germline. The V end lost 0 bases, the J end lost 5 bases, and 13 bases lay between the germline ends. The CDR3 nucleotides read TGTGCCAGCAGCTTAGCAGGACGACCTCGGACTGAAGCTTTCTTT. It is translated as CASSLAGRPRTEAFF.

This chain connects TRBV25-1 to TRBJ1-4; possible D gene TRBD1, 5 bases. Trimming removed 3 bases from V and 8 bases from J, with 22 bases in between. CDR3 length: 17 amino acids. Looked up from germline, CDR1 is MGHDK and CDR2 is SYGVNS. The CDR3 region is CASSEPTQDPFGEKLFF. The CDR3 DNA sequence: TGTGCCAGCAGTGAGCCCACACAGGACCCCTTCGGCGAAAAACTGTTTTTT.

This clonotype was seen at least ten times. The chain recombines TRBV7-9 with TRBJ2-7; 16 bases line up with TRBD2. Germline V gene sequence: CDR1 SEHNR, CDR2 FQNEAQ (reference sequence). The CDR3 is 15 residues long. J was trimmed by 2 bases and V by 5 bases; bases with no gene match: 0. This chain's CDR3 is CASSGTSGGAYEQYF. DNA of the CDR3: TGTGCCAGCAGCGGGACTAGCGGGGGGGCCTACGAGCAGTACTTC.

The chain has TRBV10-3 and TRBJ1-5; tentatively, D is TRBD1 (5 bases). Trimming removed 3 bases from V and 6 bases from J, with 18 bases in between. Per germline, CDR1 ENHRY and CDR2 SYGVKD. This CDR3 has 16 amino acids. For the CDR3, the DNA is TGTGCCATCAGTGATCGGTGGCAGGGCGGCGGTCAGCCCCAGCATTTT. It encodes CAISDRWQGGGQPQHF.

With regard to this clonotype: This may be a read error: a much more frequent sequence differs by one nucleotide. The conserved closing phenylalanine or tryptophan is absent in this CDR3, likely reflecting a read error. In DNA form, the CDR3 reads TGTGCCAGCAGCTTAGTTACCAAATACGAGCAGTACCTC. The encoded protein is CASSLVTKYEQYL. The rearrangement joins TRBV7-2 to TRBJ2-7; D unresolved. This CDR3 has 13 amino acids. Germline CDR1 is SGHTA and CDR2 is FQGNSA. Trimming left V 1 base short and J 4 bases short, with 8 bases between.

This clonotype came up a few times. The chain couples TRBV10-3 to TRBJ2-1, with D perhaps matching TRBD1 (5 bases). The CDR3 is 15 residues long. Trimming pared 0 bases from V and 3 bases from J, leaving 9 bases between. The germline V gene encodes CDR1 ENHRY and CDR2 SYGVKD. Here the CDR3 reads CAISESQGNYNEQFF. CDR3 nucleotides: TGTGCCATCAGTGAGTCTCAGGGAAACTACAATGAGCAGTTCTTC.

The chain couples TRBV27 to TRBJ1-2; TRBD1 aligns across 9 bases. Trimming cost V 4 bases and J 4 bases; bases outside gene matches: 10. This CDR3 is 16 amino acids long. Looked up from germline, CDR1 is MNHEY and CDR2 is SMNVEV (reference sequence). CDR3 DNA: TGTGCCAGCAGTTCCTCAACCGGGACAGGGACCTATGGCTACACCTTC. Translating it yields CASSSSTGTGTYGYTF.

The V gene is TRBV2, the J gene TRBJ1-5, with D unclear. The CDR3 spans 15 residues. CDR1 SNHLY and CDR2 FYNNEI come from the germline V gene. Trimming cost V 6 bases and J 7 bases, with 19 bases left between them. CDR3 DNA sequence: TGTGCCAGCAGCCAAAGACTCGCGGGAGGGCAGCCCCAGCATTTT. Encoded protein: CASSQRLAGGQPQHF. The full variable domain, completed using reference TRBV2 and TRBJ1-5, is EPEVTQTPSHQVTQMGQEVILRCVPISNHLYFYWYRQILGQKVEFLVSFYNNEISEKSEIFDDQFSVERPDGSNFTLKIRSTKLEDSAMYFCASSQRLAGGQPQHFGDGTRLSIL.

The chain uses TRBV7-9 and TRBJ1-2; TRBD1 might be the D (6 bases). Germline assignment: CDR1 SEHNR and CDR2 FQNEAQ (reference sequence). The CDR3 is 14 residues long. Trimming shortened V by 5 bases and J by 7 bases, and 17 bases separated the two germline ends. CDR3 sequence (DNA): TGTGCCAGCAGCCCTAGTACAGGGATTATTGGCTACACCTTC. Translation: CASSPSTGIIGYTF.

This clonotype was seen repeatedly, ten times or more. In DNA form, the CDR3 reads TGTGCCAGCAGTCTCGGGACTAGCGCCGGGGAGCTGTTTTTT. Translation: CASSLGTSAGELFF. This chain uses TRBV7-9 with TRBJ2-2, with 10 bases that match TRBD2. CDR3 size: 14 residues. V shed 6 bases, J shed 6 bases, and the junction held 4 bases outside the gene matches. Germline V gene lookup returns CDR1 SEHNR and CDR2 FQNEAQ (reference sequence).

This clonotype was seen at least ten times. The chain is built from TRBV7-8 and TRBJ2-7, with 10 bases aligning to TRBD2. Germline V CDR1 and CDR2: SGHVS, FQNEAQ. The CDR3 covers 15 residues. The J segment lost 2 bases and the V segment lost 5 bases, leaving 6 bases of the junction unmatched. The CDR3 coding sequence is TGTGCCAGCAGCCTGACTAGCGGGTTCACCTACGAGCAGTACTTC. Protein: CASSLTSGFTYEQYF. The full variable domain, rest sourced from reference TRBV7-8 and TRBJ2-7, is GAGVSQSPRYKVAKRGQDVALRCDPISGHVSLFWYQQALGQGPEFLTYFQNEAQLDKSGLPSDRFFAERPEGSVSTLKIQRTQQEDSAVYLCASSLTSGFTYEQYFGPGTRLTVT.

The gene calls are TRBV25-1 and TRBJ1-2; maybe TRBD1 (6 bases). Trimming took off 6 bases at V and 8 bases at J, with 25 bases between the two ends. The CDR3 extends over 16 amino acids. Germline V lookup: CDR1 MGHDK, CDR2 SYGVNS. The CDR3 nucleotides read TGTGCCAGCAGCCCCGGACAGTCCGGGGGCGTGGGCGGCTACACCTTC. It encodes CASSPGQSGGVGGYTF.